The clone carrying this T cell receptor beta chain was observed a single time. The antigen is undetermined. The data were obtained in a study of cytomegalovirus exposure and HLA in healthy donors. The PCR had 60 Vbeta and 13 Jbeta primers. Assay: immunoSEQ multiplex PCR; the TCRdb copy retains only in-frame clones and omits some. This table holds roughly 110,000 clones, 70% to 80% found once. General study results and limits: Further analysis, carried out later, found HLA-associated TCR beta chains more clonally expanded than equally common other chains. Sequencing depth across donors, presence/absence analyses assumed, was roughly uniform.

Trimming took 5 bases from V and 6 from J; bases not matched to a gene: 9. The CDR3 has 14 amino acids. Per the germline V gene, CDR1 is SGHAT and CDR2 is FQNNGV. This rearrangement joins TRBV11-2 to TRBJ1-2, with TRBD1 matching over 7 bases. The specimen was PBMCs. This receptor was obtained from a woman in her 30s in good health and CMV-seropositive. CDR3 coding DNA: TGTGCCAGCAGCCTCCAGACAGGGAATGATGGCTACACCTTC. Translating it yields CASSLQTGNDGYTF.